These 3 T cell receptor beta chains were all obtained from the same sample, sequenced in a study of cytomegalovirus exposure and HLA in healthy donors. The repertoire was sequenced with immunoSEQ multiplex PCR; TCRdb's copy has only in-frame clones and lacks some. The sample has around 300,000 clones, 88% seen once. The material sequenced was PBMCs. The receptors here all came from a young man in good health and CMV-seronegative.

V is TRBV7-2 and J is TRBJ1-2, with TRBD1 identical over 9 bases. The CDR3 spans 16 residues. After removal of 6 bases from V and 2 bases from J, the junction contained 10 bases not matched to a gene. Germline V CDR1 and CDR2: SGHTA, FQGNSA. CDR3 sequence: CASRPGQGQLNYGYTF. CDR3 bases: TGTGCCAGCAGACCGGGACAGGGCCAACTGAACTATGGCTACACCTTC.

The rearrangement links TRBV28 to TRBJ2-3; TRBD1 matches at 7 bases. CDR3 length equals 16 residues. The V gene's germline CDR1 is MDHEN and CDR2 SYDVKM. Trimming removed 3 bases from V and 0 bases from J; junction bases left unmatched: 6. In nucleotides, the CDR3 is TGTGCCAGCAGTTTGACCAGGGGGACAAGCACAGATACGCAGTATTTT. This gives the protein CASSLTRGTSTDTQYF.

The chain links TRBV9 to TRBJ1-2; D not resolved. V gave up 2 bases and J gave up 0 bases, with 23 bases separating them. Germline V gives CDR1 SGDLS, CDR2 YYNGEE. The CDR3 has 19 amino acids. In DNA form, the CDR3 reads TGTGCCAGCAGCGTGTACCTTATCCGGGAGGGAAGGGCTAACTATGGCTACACCTTC. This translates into CASSVYLIREGRANYGYTF.